One and the same sample provided the 24 T cell receptor beta chains below, sequenced in a study of T cell responses to AZD1222 COVID-19 vaccine. Clones were sequenced by immunoSEQ multiplex PCR, and TCRdb holds only the in-frame ones, with some missing. The table records about 21,000 clones, approximately 79% of them present only once. This specimen consisted of peripheral blood, obtained on day 0 of AZD1222 vaccination. The receptors shown here come from an adult in good health.

The chain links TRBV11-2 to TRBJ2-6, with 11 nucleotides matching TRBD1. The CDR3 is 16 residues long. Per the germline V gene, CDR1 is SGHAT and CDR2 is FQNNGV. The V and J ends lost 8 bases and 1 base, in that order; junction bases with no gene match: 4. CDR3 protein: CASGGQGESGANVLTF. The CDR3 nucleotides are TGTGCCAGCGGGGGACAGGGGGAATCTGGGGCCAACGTCCTGACTTTC.

The chain joins TRBV4-1 to TRBJ2-7; 9 positions agree with TRBD1. CDR1 is MGHRA, CDR2 YSYEKL, per germline. The V segment lost 1 base and the J segment 5 bases; nucleotides outside the gene matches: 9. The CDR3 is made up of 16 amino acids. The CDR3 region is CASSQVGTGFFHEQYF. Written as DNA, the CDR3 is TGCGCCAGCAGCCAAGTGGGGACAGGGTTTTTCCACGAGCAGTACTTC.

The V gene is TRBV6-2 or TRBV6-3, the J gene TRBJ1-6; D possibly corresponds to TRBD1 (5 bases). The V gene lost 6 bases and the J gene lost 10 bases, with 13 bases spanning the gap. The CDR3 runs to 13 residues. Looked up from germline, CDR1 is MNHEY and CDR2 is SVGEGT. The CDR3, as DNA: TGTGCCAGCAGCCAAAGGGGCGGCTCACCCCTCCACTTT. It codes for CASSQRGGSPLHF.

The chain carries TRBV20-1 and TRBJ2-1, with D perhaps given as TRBD1 or TRBD2 (5 bases each). Trimming pared 3 bases from V and 8 bases from J, leaving 14 bases between. Germline values: CDR1 DFQATT, CDR2 SNEGSKA (reference sequence). The CDR3 has 13 amino acids. In nucleotides, the CDR3 is TGCAGTGCTAGTCCGGGGCGTATGGATGAGCAGTTCTTC. This codes for CSASPGRMDEQFF.

V is TRBV27 and J is TRBJ2-3; the D is unclear. The CDR3 is 13 residues long. Trimming removed 0 bases from V and 2 bases from J, with 3 bases in between. Germline V CDR1 and CDR2: MNHEY, SMNVEV (reference sequence). This CDR3 reads CASSLSVTDTQYF. As DNA, the CDR3 is TGTGCCAGCAGTTTATCCGTCACAGATACGCAGTATTTT.

V is TRBV28 and J is TRBJ2-7, with D possibly TRBD1 on 6 matching bases. V gave up 10 bases and J gave up 1 base, with 11 bases separating them. The CDR3 has 12 amino acids. Germline V gene sequence: CDR1 MDHEN, CDR2 SYDVKM. CDR3 in amino acids: CATKGGSYEQYF. The DNA for the CDR3 is TGTGCCACCAAAGGGGGTTCCTACGAGCAGTACTTC.

The chain employs TRBV18 and TRBJ1-5, with D maybe TRBD1 (5 bases). The germline V and J ends were trimmed by 4 bases and 7 bases, with 11 bases remaining between them. Germline lookup yields CDR1 KGHSH and CDR2 LQKENI. CDR3 size: 13 residues. The CDR3 is CASSQVREQPQHF. The CDR3, as DNA: TGTGCCAGCTCACAAGTCAGGGAACAGCCCCAGCATTTT.

This clone was detected once. V and J are TRBV6-5 and TRBJ1-1; possibly TRBD1 for D (5 bases). Germline V gene sequence: CDR1 MNHEY, CDR2 SVGAGI. Deletions cut 8 bases from V and 8 bases from J, with 18 bases between. This CDR3 is built from 13 residues. The CDR3 DNA is TGTGCCAGCCGCTACGGTGAGGGGCGGGAAGCTTTCTTT. Protein product: CASRYGEGREAFF.

This sequence joins TRBV11-2 and TRBJ2-2, with a tentative D call TRBD2 (5 bases). There are 13 residues in the CDR3. CDR1 is SGHAT, CDR2 FQNNGV, per germline. Trimming took off 5 bases at V and 7 bases at J, with 11 bases between the two ends. Here the CDR3 reads CASSISEYGELFF. The CDR3 nucleotides are TGTGCCAGCAGCATTAGCGAGTACGGGGAGCTGTTTTTT.

This chain joins TRBV7-3 and TRBJ1-2; TRBD1 agrees at 7 bases. The V gene's germline CDR1 is SGHTA and CDR2 FQGTGA. The length of the CDR3 is 13 residues. Trimming removed 11 bases from V and 4 bases from J; junction bases left unmatched: 10. The chain's CDR3 is CAFHRDSFYGYTF. In DNA form, the CDR3 reads TGTGCCTTTCACCGGGACAGCTTCTATGGCTACACCTTC.

The gene calls are TRBV30 and TRBJ2-2; D is ambiguous. Trimming shortened V by 3 bases and J by 1 base, and 9 bases separated the two germline ends. In germline, CDR1 is GTSNPN, CDR2 SVGIG (reference sequence). The length of the CDR3 is 14 residues. The CDR3 is CAWRRSGNTGELFF. The CDR3 nucleotides read TGTGCCTGGAGAAGGTCGGGGAACACCGGGGAGCTGTTTTTT.

The genes are TRBV19 and TRBJ2-2; TRBD2 agrees at 8 bases. CDR3 length: 15 amino acids. Germline V lookup: CDR1 LNHDA, CDR2 SQIVND (reference sequence). V shed 3 bases and J 5 bases; nucleotides not matched to a gene: 5. The CDR3 coding sequence is TGTGCCAGTAGTATGGCGGGGGGCTTAACCGGGGAGCTGTTTTTT. As protein: CASSMAGGLTGELFF. Variable domain in full (rest from reference TRBV19 and TRBJ2-2): DGGITQSPKYLFRKEGQNVTLSCEQNLNHDAMYWYRQDPGQGLRLIYYSQIVNDFQKGDIAEGYSVSREKKESFPLTVTSAQKNPTAFYLCASSMAGGLTGELFFGEGSRLTVL.

The chain is built from TRBV28 and TRBJ1-1; TRBD1 might be the D (6 bases). The germline gives CDR1 MDHEN, CDR2 SYDVKM. V was trimmed by 1 base and J by 2 bases, leaving 11 bases between them. The CDR3 extends over 15 amino acids. The CDR3 protein is CASSLLGAANTEAFF. CDR3 sequence (DNA): TGTGCCAGCAGTTTATTGGGGGCCGCTAACACTGAAGCTTTCTTT.

The genes are TRBV5-1 and TRBJ2-7; possibly TRBD1 for D (5 bases). The germline V and J ends were trimmed by 2 bases and 7 bases, with 16 bases remaining between them. Germline V gene data show CDR1 as SGHRS and CDR2 as YFSETQ. This CDR3 has 14 residues. Here the CDR3 DNA reads TGCGCCAGCAGCTTCACAGGTCCGGGTGGGGAGCAGTACTTC. As protein: CASSFTGPGGEQYF.

Note on this clone: At one end the junction does not follow the germline gene, possibly because of a read error. The rearrangement uses TRBV3-1 (or the pseudogene TRBV3-2) and TRBJ2-1; TRBD2 is a possible D gene (6 bases). The CDR3 spans 13 residues. Germline-derived CDR1 and CDR2 are LGHDT and YNNKEL (reference sequence). Here the CDR3 DNA reads TGTGCCAGCAGCCAACCCCCGGGGGTCCCGATCATCTTC. Translated: CASSQPPGVPIIF.

V gene TRBV5-1 combines with J gene TRBJ2-2; the match to TRBD2 covers 15 bases. Germline V CDR1 and CDR2: SGHRS, YFSETQ. There are 17 residues in the CDR3. J was trimmed by 3 bases and V by 2 bases; bases with no gene match: 2. This CDR3 reads CASSLGLAGGHTGELFF. DNA of the CDR3: TGCGCCAGCAGCTTAGGACTAGCGGGAGGGCACACCGGGGAGCTGTTTTTT. Drawing the rest from reference TRBV5-1 and TRBJ2-2, the complete variable domain is KAGVTQTPRYLIKTRGQQVTLSCSPISGHRSVSWYQQTPGQGLQFLFEYFSETQRNKGNFPGRFSGRQFSNSRSEMNVSTLELGDSALYLCASSLGLAGGHTGELFFGEGSRLTVL.

The V gene is TRBV10-3, the J gene TRBJ1-5; D gene unclear. The CDR3 length is 15 residues. V lost 2 bases to trimming and J lost 6 bases, with 14 bases between them. Germline values: CDR1 ENHRY, CDR2 SYGVKD. The CDR3 region is CAISEGGFGFQPQHF. CDR3 DNA: TGTGCCATCAGTGAGGGAGGCTTCGGGTTTCAGCCCCAGCATTTT.

This chain connects TRBV7-8 to TRBJ2-5; D unresolved. The V and J ends lost 5 bases and 0 bases respectively, with 1 base between them. The CDR3 sequence is 11 residues long. Looked up from germline, CDR1 is SGHVS and CDR2 is FQNEAQ. In DNA, the CDR3 is TGTGCCAGCAGCCACCAAGAGACCCAGTACTTC. Translating it yields CASSHQETQYF. Full variable domain (missing parts from reference TRBV7-8 and TRBJ2-5): GAGVSQSPRYKVAKRGQDVALRCDPISGHVSLFWYQQALGQGPEFLTYFQNEAQLDKSGLPSDRFFAERPEGSVSTLKIQRTQQEDSAVYLCASSHQETQYFGPGTRLLVL.

V usage is TRBV2 and J usage is TRBJ1-5; weak D call: TRBD1 (6 bases). Trimming shortened V by 2 bases and J by 7 bases, and 12 bases separated the two germline ends. The CDR3 sequence is 14 residues long. The germline gives CDR1 SNHLY, CDR2 FYNNEI. CDR3 in DNA: TGTGCCAGCAGTGAACAGGGGTATGAACAGCCCCAGCATTTT. It translates to CASSEQGYEQPQHF.

The chain employs TRBV27 and TRBJ2-7; TRBD1 matches at 8 bases. V was pared by 4 bases and J by 4 bases, with 6 bases of the junction left unmatched. CDR3 size: 14 residues. Germline V gene data show CDR1 as MNHEY and CDR2 as SMNVEV (reference sequence). CDR3 sequence (DNA): TGTGCCAGCAGTTCCACCGGGACAGGATACGAGCAGTACTTC. As protein: CASSSTGTGYEQYF.

The gene calls are TRBV7-9 and TRBJ2-3; D is undetermined. Trimming removed 1 base from V and 2 bases from J, with 10 bases in between. Germline CDR1 reads SEHNR; CDR2 reads FQNEAQ (reference sequence). The CDR3 is made up of 15 amino acids. CDR3 protein: CASSLGPTDTDTQYF. In DNA, the CDR3 is TGTGCCAGCAGCTTAGGACCTACAGACACAGATACGCAGTATTTT. Variable domain in full (rest from reference TRBV7-9 and TRBJ2-3): DTGVSQNPRHKITKRGQNVTFRCDPISEHNRLYWYRQTLGQGPEFLTYFQNEAQLEKSRLLSDRFSAERPKGSFSTLEIQRTEQGDSAMYLCASSLGPTDTDTQYFGPGTRLTVL.

This chain connects TRBV10-3 to TRBJ2-1; 9 bases match TRBD2. Germline assignment: CDR1 ENHRY and CDR2 SYGVKD. The CDR3 has 14 amino acids. V gave up 3 bases and J gave up 7 bases; unmatched junction bases: 4. This chain's CDR3 is CAISDAGGPNEQFF. CDR3 nucleotides: TGTGCCATCAGTGACGCGGGAGGGCCTAATGAGCAGTTCTTC.

V is TRBV19 and J is TRBJ1-1; D not certain. There are 11 residues in the CDR3. Looked up from germline, CDR1 is LNHDA and CDR2 is SQIVND (reference sequence). The germline V and J ends were trimmed by 6 bases and 4 bases, with 6 bases remaining between them. The CDR3, as DNA: TGTGCCAGTAGCTGGGTCACTGAAGCTTTCTTT. This encodes CASSWVTEAFF.

The gene calls are TRBV29-1 and TRBJ1-1; D might be TRBD1 (6 bases). The CDR3 is 12 amino acids. Trimming left V 4 bases short and J 7 bases short, with 13 bases between. Germline CDR1 reads SQVTM; CDR2 reads ANQGSEA. The CDR3 DNA follows: TGCAGCGTTGTGACAGGTAGTTTTGAAGCTTTCTTT. Residues: CSVVTGSFEAFF.